The 16 T cell receptor beta chains given below trace back to one sample, sequenced in a study of technical replicates of blood from a handful of donors. The assay was immunoSEQ multiplex PCR, and TCRdb's table has in-frame clones only and misses some. Of 91,000 or so clones listed, about 95% were seen once; the top ten hold around 0.31%. Input material: T cells isolated from PBMCs. These receptors were taken from a human donor in good health.

J is TRBJ2-1 and V is TRBV27; 16 nucleotides align to TRBD2. CDR3 length: 20 residues. Germline CDR1 MNHEY, CDR2 SMNVEV (reference sequence). V shed 2 bases and J 3 bases; nucleotides not matched to a gene: 10. CDR3 DNA sequence: TGTGCCAGCAGTTTACGTATGGGACTAGCGGGAGGGATTATCTACAATGAGCAGTTCTTC. It translates to CASSLRMGLAGGIIYNEQFF.

The chain recombines TRBV11-3 with TRBJ2-7; a possible D gene is TRBD2 (5 bases). Trimming took off 8 bases at V and 5 bases at J, with 13 bases between the two ends. Germline V CDR1 and CDR2: SGHNT, YENEEA. The CDR3 runs 12 residues. The CDR3 DNA sequence: TGTGCCAGCGGGTGGGAGCTAAACGAGCAGTACTTC. Encoded protein: CASGWELNEQYF.

This sequence joins TRBV6-1 and TRBJ1-3, with a possible D match to TRBD1 (5 bases). Germline V gene sequence: CDR1 MNHNS, CDR2 SASEGT. V was pared by 7 bases and J by 0 bases, with 10 bases between. The CDR3 consists of 14 residues. The CDR3 region is CASNLDSSGNTIYF. DNA of the CDR3: TGTGCCAGCAATTTAGACAGCTCTGGAAACACCATATATTTT.

The gene calls are TRBV30 and TRBJ2-7, with D tentatively TRBD2 (7 bases). Looked up from germline, CDR1 is GTSNPN and CDR2 is SVGIG (reference sequence). Deletions cut 2 bases from V and 6 bases from J, with 11 bases between. The CDR3 is 12 amino acids. This CDR3 is CAWSRGAGEQYF. The CDR3 nucleotides read TGTGCCTGGAGTCGGGGGGCAGGCGAGCAGTACTTC.

The rearrangement joins TRBV7-9 to TRBJ1-1; 11 bases line up with TRBD1. Germline V gives CDR1 SEHNR, CDR2 FQNEAQ (reference sequence). Losses at the gene ends were 4 bases for V and 5 bases for J; bases not matched to a gene: 3. This CDR3 is built from 14 residues. This CDR3 reads CASSSDRGRTEAFF. The CDR3 DNA reads TGTGCCAGCAGCTCGGACAGGGGGCGAACTGAAGCTTTCTTT.

The chain uses TRBV20-1 and TRBJ2-2; maybe TRBD2 (5 bases). The CDR3 consists of 11 residues. The V gene lost 0 bases and the J gene lost 14 bases, with 10 bases spanning the gap. Germline V gene lookup returns CDR1 DFQATT and CDR2 SNEGSKA (reference sequence). The DNA of the CDR3 is TGCAGTGCTAGAGATCAGGAGGTTCTGTTTTTT. Protein sequence: CSARDQEVLFF.

The chain combines TRBV12-2 with TRBJ2-7; TRBD2, the table's D call, was not compared with the DNA. TRBV12-2 represents a pseudogene. This CDR3 has 15 amino acids. The CDR3 is CASRLSSGRQREQYF. Written as DNA, the CDR3 is TGTGCAAGTCGCTTATCTAGCGGGAGGCAAAGGGAGCAGTACTTC.

The chain carries TRBV6-5 and TRBJ1-3, with D hard to call. This CDR3 is built from 15 residues. Germline V gene sequence: CDR1 MNHEY, CDR2 SVGAGI. Trimming stripped 4 bases from V and 2 bases from J, with 12 bases between. This CDR3 reads CASSLTAVPGNTIYF. For the CDR3, the DNA is TGTGCCAGCAGTTTAACTGCCGTCCCTGGAAACACCATATATTTT.

This chain links TRBV14 with TRBJ2-1, with D tentatively TRBD2 (5 bases). Looked up from germline, CDR1 is SGHDN and CDR2 is FVKESK. The CDR3 contains 16 residues. Trimming removed 4 bases at V and 4 bases at J, with 17 bases between. Here the CDR3 DNA reads TGTGCCAGCAGCCGTTCGAGCGGATCGTCTTACAATGAGCAGTTCTTC. Translated, it gives CASSRSSGSSYNEQFF.

The genes are TRBV15 and TRBJ2-1; D call uncertain. CDR3 length: 13 amino acids. V dropped 2 bases and J dropped 6 bases, with 8 bases sitting between them. Germline V gene sequence: CDR1 LNHNV, CDR2 YYDKDF (reference sequence). The CDR3 region is CATSRLTPNEQFF. The CDR3 nucleotides are TGTGCCACCAGCAGACTAACTCCCAATGAGCAGTTCTTC.

V usage is TRBV7-9 and J usage is TRBJ2-1; TRBD2 agrees at 11 bases. The CDR3 loop spans 16 amino acids. The junction had 12 bases not matched to a gene; V was cut back by 5 bases and J by 9 bases. Germline values: CDR1 SEHNR, CDR2 FQNEAQ (reference sequence). The CDR3 DNA reads TGTGCCAGCAGCCCTGGACTAGCGGGTCCCTACGGTGAGCAGTTCTTC. This gives the protein CASSPGLAGPYGEQFF.

DNA for the CDR3: TGTGCCAGCAGCCCTAGGGCGGGGGGGAAGGATGGCTACACCTTC. Amino acids: CASSPRAGGKDGYTF. The V call is TRBV9, the J call TRBJ1-2, with a possible D match to TRBD1 (5 bases). This CDR3 region has 15 residues. V was clipped by 4 bases and J by 6 bases, with 19 bases between them. Looked up from germline, CDR1 is SGDLS and CDR2 is YYNGEE.

J is TRBJ2-1 and V is TRBV4-1; TRBD2 aligns across 11 bases. The CDR3 has 17 amino acids. V was pared by 4 bases and J by 4 bases, with 9 bases of the junction left unmatched. CDR1 and CDR2 (germline): MGHRA, YSYEKL. DNA of the CDR3: TGCGCCAGCAGCCGAGCAAGGGTAGCGGGAGGGTACAATGAGCAGTTCTTC. Translation gives CASSRARVAGGYNEQFF.

The chain employs TRBV28 and TRBJ2-3; tentatively, D is TRBD2 (6 bases). Trimming left V 3 bases short and J 2 bases short, with 12 bases between. This CDR3 contains 15 residues. CDR1 and CDR2 from the germline V gene are MDHEN and SYDVKM. For the CDR3, the DNA is TGTGCCAGCAGTTTCGGAGGGGCGACCACAGATACGCAGTATTTT. This translates into CASSFGGATTDTQYF. Full variable domain (missing parts from reference TRBV28 and TRBJ2-3): DVKVTQSSRYLVKRTGEKVFLECVQDMDHENMFWYRQDPGLGLRLIYFSYDVKMKEKGDIPEGYSVSREKKERFSLILESASTNQTSMYLCASSFGGATTDTQYFGPGTRLTVL.

V and J are TRBV7-9 and TRBJ1-5; D remains ambiguous. V was shortened by 7 bases and J by 3 bases, with 7 bases between the two germline ends. The V gene's germline CDR1 is SEHNR and CDR2 FQNEAQ (reference sequence). The CDR3 sequence is 12 residues long. The DNA of the CDR3 is TGTGCCAGCACCCTCTTCAATCAGCCCCAGCATTTT. It specifies CASTLFNQPQHF.

J is TRBJ2-1 and V is TRBV5-1, with 12 bases aligning to TRBD2. V was pared by 5 bases and J by 0 bases, with 3 bases of the junction left unmatched. Per the germline V gene, CDR1 is SGHRS and CDR2 is YFSETQ. The CDR3 is 16 amino acids. The CDR3 DNA reads TGCGCCAGCAGATTGACTAGCGGGGGCTCCTACAATGAGCAGTTCTTC. Encoded protein: CASRLTSGGSYNEQFF.